The rows below give T cell receptor beta chains drawn from one sample of a study of T cell repertoires in cytomegalovirus infection. MiXCR, applied by TCRdb to the reads, yields one record per CDR3 protein. The table records under 800,000 distinct CDR3 sequences, 24% of them present only once. Input material: CD8+ T cells from PBMCs. The source is a human donor in good health (CMV status not recorded). Some clones in this sample may be carry-over from other donors' samples. Each CDR3 is given with its conserved first and last residue. A D gene is named only where the DNA matches it firmly. Rows give clone size only sometimes, using once, few, many, or a class for an expanded clone.

TRBV20-1	-	-	TRBJ2-1	TGCAGTGCTAGAGCCGGGGGGCCCCACAATGAGCAGTTCTTC	CSARAGGPHNEQFF
TRBV10-1	-	-	TRBJ2-7	TGCGCCAGCTCTTCGGCAAGGGAAGACGAGCAGTACTTC	CASSSAREDEQYF
TRBV20-1	-	-	TRBJ2-1	TGCAGTGCCCCAGGGGTGGGGAGCTCCTACAATGAGCAGTTCTTC	CSAPGVGSSYNEQFF
TRBV28	few	TRBD2	TRBJ2-1	TGTGCCAGCAGTTCCCCGACTAGCGGGGGGGCCGGGTCCTACAATGAGCAGTTCTTC	CASSSPTSGGAGSYNEQFF
TRBV7-2	many	TRBD1	TRBJ1-4	TGTGCCAGCAGCTTACCTTCAGGGGGGGGAGATGAAAAACTGTTTTTT	CASSLPSGGGDEKLFF
TRBV12-3/TRBV12-4	many	TRBD1	TRBJ2-3	TGTGCCAGCAACCCCCCCTTTTATACAGGGGGCGCGACCACAGATACGCAGTATTTT	CASNPPFYTGGATTDTQYF
TRBV12-3/TRBV12-4	few	TRBD1	TRBJ2-1	TGTGCCAGCAGTCAACCGGGACAGGGGCGGTACAATGAGCAGTTCTTC	CASSQPGQGRYNEQFF
TRBV19	many	TRBD1	TRBJ1-4	TGTGCCAGTAGTATGGGGACAGGATATGGCGAAAAACTGTTTTTT	CASSMGTGYGEKLFF
TRBV24-1	few	-	TRBJ2-1	TGTGCCACCAGTGAGAAGACCTACAATGAGCAGTTCTTC	CATSEKTYNEQFF
TRBV6-2/TRBV6-3	few	-	TRBJ2-3	TGTGCCAGCAGTTACTACCGACGAGGGGAAGGAGATACGCAGTATTTT	CASSYYRRGEGDTQYF
TRBV4-1	-	TRBD2	TRBJ2-3	TGCGCCAGCAGCCACCAGGGACTAGCGGGCACAGATACGCAGTATTTT	CASSHQGLAGTDTQYF
TRBV5-1	-	-	TRBJ1-4	TGCGCCAGCAGCTTGGAGAGGTCGAACGAAAAACTGTTTTTT	CASSLERSNEKLFF
TRBV12-3/TRBV12-4	many	-	TRBJ2-1	TGTGCCAGCAGTTTTAGGGGGGGCCGTCCGGATGAGCAGTTCTTC	CASSFRGGRPDEQFF
TRBV2	-	-	TRBJ1-5	TGTGCCAGCAGTGCCTGGGGAAATCAGCCCCAGCATTTT	CASSAWGNQPQHF
TRBV5-4	-	TRBD1	TRBJ1-1	TGTGCCAGCAGCAAGGACAGGGGGTTTCCTTTGGGCACTGAAGCTTTCTTT	CASSKDRGFPLGTEAFF
TRBV6-2/TRBV6-3	-	-	TRBJ1-1	TGTGCCAGCAGCTACATCCGGGGGGCCCCGAGGGGTACTGAAGCTTTCTTT	CASSYIRGAPRGTEAFF
TRBV29-1	-	-	TRBJ2-1	TGCAGCGTCGTCCAGGGGGGCCCCTACAATGAGCAGTTCTTC	CSVVQGGPYNEQFF
TRBV6-1	-	-	TRBJ1-5	TGTGCCAGCAGACCTCGGGGCGTTTCGCCCCAGCATTTT	CASRPRGVSPQHF
TRBV7-8	-	TRBD2	TRBJ2-7	TGTGCCAGCAGCTCCCCCCGGGGGGGAGGGTCCTACGAGCAGTACTTC	CASSSPRGGGSYEQYF
TRBV28	many	-	TRBJ1-4	TGTGCCAGCAGTCCGATGGTAGGGATTTTCAGGGAAAAACTGTTTTTT	CASSPMVGIFREKLFF
TRBV7-2	many	-	TRBJ2-3	TGTGCCAGCAGCTTATGGGCGGGGGCCACAGATACGCAGTATTTT	CASSLWAGATDTQYF
TRBV7-9	-	-	TRBJ1-1	TGTGCCAGCAGCCGAGCCAGCAAGGACACTGAAGCTTTCTTT	CASSRASKDTEAFF
TRBV20-1	-	TRBD1	TRBJ1-1	TGCAGTGCTAGTTTGGACAGGGAATACCCGAACACTGAAGCTTTCTTT	CSASLDREYPNTEAFF
TRBV20-1	-	-	TRBJ1-1	TGCAGTGCTAGTTGGATGGGCTGGGCTTTCTTT	CSASWMGWAFF
TRBV6-5	few	-	TRBJ2-1	TGTGCCAGCAGTTACCCGGGTCACCCCTACAATGAGCAGTTCTTC	CASSYPGHPYNEQFF
TRBV7-9	-	TRBD1	TRBJ2-7	TGTGCCAGCAGCCCGCTCATGGGACAGGGGGCGAGTCGCTCCTACGAGCAGTACTTC	CASSPLMGQGASRSYEQYF
TRBV13	-	TRBD1	TRBJ2-7	TGTGCCAGCAGCTTGACAGGGGGCGCGAGCGAGCAGTACTTC	CASSLTGGASEQYF
TRBV7-9	-	TRBD2	TRBJ2-2	TGTGCCAGCAGCCCCCTTGAGAGCGGGGACACCGGGGAGCTGTTTTTT	CASSPLESGDTGELFF
TRBV4-1	-	-	TRBJ2-5	TGCGCCAGCAGCCTTATCGCGGGGTACCAAGAGACCCAGTACTTC	CASSLIAGYQETQYF
TRBV29-1	-	-	TRBJ1-4	TGCAGCGTGCGGACAAACGGCGCAACTAATGAAAAACTGTTTTTT	CSVRTNGATNEKLFF
TRBV5-6	-	-	TRBJ2-1	TGTGCCAGCAGCCGTTCACAGGGACGGGACGAGCAGTTCTTC	CASSRSQGRDEQFF
TRBV2	many	-	TRBJ2-7	TGTGCCAGCAGCGTGACTGAAGCCTACGAGCAGTACTTC	CASSVTEAYEQYF
TRBV27	few	-	TRBJ2-7	TGTGCCAGCAGTTTATCGGTAGTAAACGAGCAGTACTTC	CASSLSVVNEQYF